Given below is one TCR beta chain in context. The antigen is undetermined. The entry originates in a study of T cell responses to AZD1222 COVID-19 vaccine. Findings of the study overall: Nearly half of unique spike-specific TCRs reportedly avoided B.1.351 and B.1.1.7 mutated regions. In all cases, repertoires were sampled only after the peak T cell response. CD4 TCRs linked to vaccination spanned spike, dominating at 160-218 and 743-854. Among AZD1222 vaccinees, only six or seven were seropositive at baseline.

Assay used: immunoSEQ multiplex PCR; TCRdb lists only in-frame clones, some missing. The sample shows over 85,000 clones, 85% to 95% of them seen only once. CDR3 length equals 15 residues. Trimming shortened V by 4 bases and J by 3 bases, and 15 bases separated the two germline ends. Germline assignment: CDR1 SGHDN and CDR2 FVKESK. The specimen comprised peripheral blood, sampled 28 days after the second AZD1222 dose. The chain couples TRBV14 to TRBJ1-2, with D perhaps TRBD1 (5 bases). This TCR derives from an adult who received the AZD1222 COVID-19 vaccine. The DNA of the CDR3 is TGTGCCAGCAGCCCGAAGCTAGACAGACACTATGGCTACACCTTC. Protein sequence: CASSPKLDRHYGYTF.